The rows below give T cell receptor beta chains drawn from one sample of a study of glioma-infiltrating T cells after dendritic cell vaccination. Clones were sequenced by immunoSEQ multiplex PCR, and TCRdb holds only the in-frame ones, with some missing. The table lists roughly 100,000 clones, less than 90% of them singletons, with less than 7.5% in the top ten. Source: blood, taken after dendritic cell vaccination. The receptors stem from a human donor with glioblastoma. Both conserved end residues are trimmed from each CDR3. Fields, in order: J gene, V gene, CDR3 protein.

j_call: TRBJ1-5
v_call: TRBV2
cdr3_aa: ASSDRVHSNQPQH

j_call: TRBJ2-7
v_call: TRBV7-6
cdr3_aa: ASSQELTGEQY

j_call: TRBJ2-1
v_call: TRBV29-1
cdr3_aa: SVSLGGTQF

j_call: TRBJ2-5
v_call: TRBV7-8
cdr3_aa: ASSLGQQETQY

j_call: TRBJ1-4
v_call: TRBV6-5
cdr3_aa: ASSATGNEKLF

j_call: TRBJ2-7
v_call: TRBV5-4
cdr3_aa: ASSIRTVSYEQY

j_call: TRBJ2-1
v_call: TRBV19
cdr3_aa: ASSIAKGTGQF

j_call: TRBJ1-2
v_call: TRBV30
cdr3_aa: AWKKLNWQGYNYGYT

j_call: TRBJ1-1
v_call: TRBV7-9
cdr3_aa: ASSLTGKGTEAF

j_call: TRBJ2-7
v_call: TRBV2
cdr3_aa: ASTRGAGESYEQY

j_call: TRBJ1-1
v_call: TRBV6-6
cdr3_aa: ASSYSGQPNTEAF

j_call: TRBJ1-6
v_call: TRBV7-2
cdr3_aa: ASSLVAGGQGSSPLH

j_call: TRBJ2-7
v_call: TRBV5-1
cdr3_aa: ASSSPSGGHSSYEQY

j_call: TRBJ2-3
v_call: TRBV6-5
cdr3_aa: ASSFGDRESTDTQY

j_call: TRBJ2-3
v_call: TRBV5-4
cdr3_aa: ASSERVNTQY

j_call: TRBJ2-1
v_call: TRBV10-3
cdr3_aa: AITSGDINEQF

j_call: TRBJ2-2
v_call: TRBV10-3
cdr3_aa: AISESLAGGPDIGELF

j_call: TRBJ2-7
v_call: TRBV5-6
cdr3_aa: ASSFGGILREQY

j_call: TRBJ1-6
v_call: TRBV14
cdr3_aa: ASSQQSIPSPLH

j_call: TRBJ1-5
v_call: TRBV7-6
cdr3_aa: ASSLRVDQPQH

j_call: TRBJ2-7
v_call: TRBV25-1
cdr3_aa: ASSEGAGQGAYEQY

j_call: TRBJ1-1
v_call: TRBV6-5
cdr3_aa: ASSYKSTGANTEAF

j_call: TRBJ1-6
v_call: TRBV6-5
cdr3_aa: ASRPPGLRNSPLH

j_call: TRBJ2-2
v_call: TRBV13
cdr3_aa: ASSLRVGELF

j_call: TRBJ1-1
v_call: TRBV5-1
cdr3_aa: ASSLDRALNTEAF